A selection of T cell receptor beta chains follows, all from one sample in a study of T-cell memory formation after mild COVID-19. TCRdb re-analysed the 5' RACE reads in MiXCR, keeping a single row per CDR3 protein. The table has roughly 580,000 distinct CDR3 sequences, roughly 18% seen once. Material: PBMCs or a T cell subset sorted from them (not recorded which). These receptors all come from an adult woman who had mild COVID-19 (a few samples of this study predate the infection). Cell type and time point are not known. The CDR3 runs from the conserved cysteine through the conserved F or W. D genes are given only for firm matches. Rows may omit the clone size; those that give it use once, few, many or a size class.

J | D | size | V | CDR3 | DNA
TRBJ1-5 | - | - | TRBV20-1 | CSAPPLGAYSNQPQHF | TGCAGTGCGCCTCCATTGGGGGCCTATAGCAATCAGCCCCAGCATTTT
TRBJ2-1 | TRBD2 | - | TRBV7-9 | CASSLVLAGATNEQFF | TGTGCCAGCAGCTTAGTACTAGCGGGTGCTACCAATGAGCAGTTCTTC
TRBJ2-3 | - | - | TRBV12-3/TRBV12-4 | CASSQILRGGDTQYF | TGTGCCAGCAGCCAAATCTTGAGAGGTGGAGATACGCAGTATTTT
TRBJ1-1 | TRBD1 | - | TRBV7-6 | CASSGSDRGGTEAFF | TGTGCCAGCAGCGGAAGCGACAGGGGGGGGACTGAAGCTTTCTTT
TRBJ2-5 | - | - | TRBV3-1 | CASSQRGFQETQYF | TGTGCCAGCAGCCAGCGGGGTTTCCAAGAGACCCAGTACTTC
TRBJ1-1 | - | - | TRBV30 | CAWTSGQPTEAFF | TGTGCCTGGACCTCGGGACAACCCACTGAAGCTTTCTTT
TRBJ2-5 | - | - | TRBV7-6 | CASSRDYTIETQYF | TGTGCCAGCAGCCGAGACTATACGATTGAGACCCAGTACTTC
TRBJ2-3 | TRBD2 | few | TRBV10-3 | CATRLTSTSGTADTQYF | TGTGCCACCCGCTTAACCTCGACTAGCGGGACCGCAGATACGCAGTATTTT
TRBJ2-1 | TRBD2 | few | TRBV6-5 | CASSMAGAYNEQFF | TGTGCCAGCAGTATGGCGGGAGCGTACAATGAGCAGTTCTTC
TRBJ2-5 | - | many | TRBV12-3/TRBV12-4 | CASSFRGSETQYF | TGTGCCAGCAGTTTCAGGGGTTCAGAGACCCAGTACTTC
TRBJ2-4 | TRBD1 | few | TRBV6-5 | CASSRDRGRENIQYF | TGTGCCAGCAGCCGGGACAGGGGGCGCGAAAACATTCAGTACTTC
TRBJ2-3 | - | few | TRBV20-1 | CSARDPYSTDTQYF | TGCAGTGCTAGGGACCCCTATAGCACAGATACGCAGTATTTT
TRBJ1-2 | - | few | TRBV27 | CASSFGGAGNYGYTF | TGTGCCAGCAGTTTTGGGGGGGCTGGAAACTATGGCTACACCTTC
TRBJ2-1 | - | - | TRBV7-6 | CASSRSGGQGQFF | TGTGCCAGCAGCAGAAGCGGGGGACAGGGGCAGTTCTTC
TRBJ2-4 | - | - | TRBV13 | CASSLVAKNIQYF | TGTGCCAGCAGCTTAGTGGCCAAAAACATTCAGTACTTC
TRBJ2-2 | TRBD2 | - | TRBV7-4 | CASTNGTSGVVGELFF | TGTGCCAGCACCAACGGGACTAGCGGGGTTGTCGGGGAGCTGTTTTTT
TRBJ2-7 | - | - | TRBV27 | CASGGASYEQYF | TGTGCCAGCGGTGGGGCATCCTACGAGCAGTACTTC
TRBJ2-3 | - | few | TRBV5-1 | CASSLAPWTTDTQYF | TGCGCCAGCAGCTTGGCCCCTTGGACCACAGATACGCAGTATTTT
TRBJ2-5 | - | - | TRBV4-2 | CASSQDWEETQYF | TGTGCCAGCAGCCAAGATTGGGAAGAGACCCAGTACTTC
TRBJ2-1 | - | - | TRBV5-1 | CASSLVGAAAYNEQFF | TGCGCCAGCAGCTTGGTAGGCGCGGCCGCCTACAATGAGCAGTTCTTC
TRBJ2-7 | - | many | TRBV19 | CASSSVQDSSYEQYF | TGTGCCAGTAGTTCCGTTCAGGATTCCTCCTACGAGCAGTACTTC
TRBJ1-1 | - | - | TRBV4-1 | CASSQGGEGTEAFF | TGCGCCAGCAGCCAAGGTGGGGAGGGTACTGAAGCTTTCTTT
TRBJ2-1 | - | - | TRBV5-6 | CASSPKRGQQYLRFF | TGTGCCAGCAGCCCGAAGCGGGGACAGCAGTATTTGCGGTTCTTC
TRBJ2-7 | - | - | TRBV7-9 | CASSLHGGSSYEQYF | TGTGCCAGCAGCTTGCATGGCGGCAGCTCCTACGAGCAGTACTTC
TRBJ2-1 | TRBD1 | few | TRBV12-3/TRBV12-4 | CASSPRTGDEFF | TGTGCCAGCAGCCCCCGGACAGGGGACGAGTTCTTC
TRBJ2-1 | - | few | TRBV2 | CASSETGGSAEQFF | TGTGCCAGCAGTGAGACAGGAGGTTCGGCTGAGCAGTTCTTC
TRBJ1-2 | TRBD1 | few | TRBV3-1 | CASPYQRDRDGYTF | TGTGCCAGCCCCTACCAGCGGGACAGGGACGGCTACACCTTC
TRBJ2-5 | - | few | TRBV24-1 | CATSDLGSGGETQYF | TGTGCCACCAGTGATTTAGGCAGCGGAGGGGAGACCCAGTACTTC
TRBJ1-6 | - | - | TRBV3-1 | CASSQEGTSLNSPLHF | TGTGCCAGCAGCCAAGAGGGGACAAGTCTTAATTCACCCCTCCACTTT
TRBJ2-1 | - | many | TRBV7-9 | CASSPRANEQFF | TGTGCCAGCAGCCCCCGGGCGAATGAGCAGTTCTTC
TRBJ2-1 | TRBD1 | - | TRBV6-5 | CASSSDREKFF | TGTGCCAGCAGCTCGGACAGGGAAAAGTTCTTC
TRBJ2-1 | - | - | TRBV6-2/TRBV6-3 | CASSRESNEQFF | TGTGCCAGCAGCCGGGAAAGCAATGAGCAGTTCTTC
TRBJ2-1 | - | few | TRBV25-1 | CASSDWGKGWDEQFF | TGTGCCAGCAGTGATTGGGGTAAAGGCTGGGATGAGCAGTTCTTC
TRBJ1-1 | - | few | TRBV12-3/TRBV12-4 | CASSERGWRAFF | TGTGCCAGCAGTGAAAGGGGGTGGAGGGCTTTCTTT
TRBJ2-3 | TRBD1 | - | TRBV5-4 | CASRNQGGRGQRDTQYF | TGTGCCAGCAGAAACCAGGGGGGCAGGGGGCAGAGGGATACGCAGTATTTT